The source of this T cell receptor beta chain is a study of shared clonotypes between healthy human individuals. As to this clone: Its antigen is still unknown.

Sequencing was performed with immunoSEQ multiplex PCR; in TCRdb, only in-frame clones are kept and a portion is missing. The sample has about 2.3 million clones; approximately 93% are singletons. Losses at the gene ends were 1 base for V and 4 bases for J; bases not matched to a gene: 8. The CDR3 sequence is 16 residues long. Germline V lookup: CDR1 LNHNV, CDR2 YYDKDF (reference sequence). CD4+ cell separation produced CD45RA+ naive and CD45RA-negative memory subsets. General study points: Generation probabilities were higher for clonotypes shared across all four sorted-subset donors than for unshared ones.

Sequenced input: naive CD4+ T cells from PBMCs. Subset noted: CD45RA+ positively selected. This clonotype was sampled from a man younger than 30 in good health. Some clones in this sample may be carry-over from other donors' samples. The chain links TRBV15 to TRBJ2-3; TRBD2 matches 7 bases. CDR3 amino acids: CATSRGYGGSPDTQYF. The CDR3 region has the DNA TGTGCCACCAGCAGAGGTTACGGCGGGAGCCCAGATACGCAGTATTTT.